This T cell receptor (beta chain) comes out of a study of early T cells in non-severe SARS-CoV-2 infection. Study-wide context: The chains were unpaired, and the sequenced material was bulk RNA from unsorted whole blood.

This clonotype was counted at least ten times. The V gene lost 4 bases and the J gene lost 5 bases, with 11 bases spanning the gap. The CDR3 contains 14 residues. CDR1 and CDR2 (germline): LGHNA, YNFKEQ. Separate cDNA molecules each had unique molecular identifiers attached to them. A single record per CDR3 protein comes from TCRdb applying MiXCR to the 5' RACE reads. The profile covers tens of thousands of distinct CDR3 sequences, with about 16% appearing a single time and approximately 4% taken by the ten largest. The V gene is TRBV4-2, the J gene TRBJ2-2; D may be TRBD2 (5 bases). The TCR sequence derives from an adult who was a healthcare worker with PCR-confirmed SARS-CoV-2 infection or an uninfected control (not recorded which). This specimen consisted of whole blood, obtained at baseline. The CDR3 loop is CASSLLRETGELFF. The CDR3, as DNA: TGTGCCAGCAGCCTCCTTAGGGAGACCGGGGAGCTGTTTTTT.